Following are 2 T cell receptor beta chains from one sample sequenced in a study of T-cell memory formation after mild COVID-19 (dated by TCRdb to the early 2020s). Library preparation employed 5' RACE. The reads were generated on an Illumina NovaSeq 6000. TCRdb reprocessed the public reads (quality trimming at Q25 with fastp, clone calling with MiXCR) and kept in-frame beta chains. CDR3 protein sequences are deduplicated, and each keeps its most common genes and DNA. The sample table contains a few hundred thousand distinct CDR3 sequences; only one count was recorded for approximately 18% of them. In total, the top ten clones hold 20% to 25% of the sample. The specimen sequenced was PBMCs or a T cell subset sorted from them (not recorded which). The receptor source for this set is a man between 18 and 35 years old who had mild COVID-19 (a few samples of this study predate the infection). The sample titles of this study are shuffled in the database, so cell type and time point are left out; the donor was told from shared clones.

The J gene is TRBJ1-5, the V gene TRBV6-6; unclear D gene. Germline V gives CDR1 MNHNY, CDR2 SVGAGI (reference sequence). The germline V and J ends were trimmed by 0 bases and 7 bases, with 7 bases remaining between them. There are 13 residues in the CDR3. The DNA of the CDR3 is TGTGCCAGCAGTTACTCGAAAGAACAGCCCCAGCATTTT. Encoded protein: CASSYSKEQPQHF.

This clonotype occurred a few times. The chain employs TRBV4-2 and TRBJ2-3; D gene unclear. V gave up 3 bases and J gave up 3 bases, with 10 bases separating them. In germline, CDR1 is LGHNA, CDR2 YNFKEQ. The CDR3 runs 14 residues. The CDR3 bases are TGTGCCAGCAGCCAGCAACCCGGGACAGATACGCAGTATTTT. It yields the protein CASSQQPGTDTQYF.